This T cell receptor beta chain was observed in a study of CD8+ T cells in alopecia areata. The authors extracted RNA and reverse transcribed it into cDNA as the sequencing template. TCRdb's copy holds only in-frame clones and misses some; the assay was immunoSEQ multiplex PCR. The table includes about 180,000 clones, about 53% detected once. Germline values: CDR1 SGHRS, CDR2 YFSETQ. The CDR3 consists of 12 residues. The ends were cut back, 3 bases at V and 6 bases at J, with 4 bases in the middle. The treatment here: oral pan-JAK inhibitor, 5-10 mg twice daily. This rearrangement joins TRBV5-1 to TRBJ1-6, with unresolved D. The sequence was collected from a human donor with alopecia areata. The input for sequencing was CD8+ T cells sorted from blood, taken at week 24, from a patient treated with tofacitinib. In DNA form, the CDR3 reads TGCGCCAGCAGCTCGGGTAATTCACCCCTCCACTTT. It specifies CASSSGNSPLHF.